The 14 T cell receptor beta chains below all came from one sample that was sequenced in a study of somatic mutations in cytotoxic T cells in rheumatoid arthritis (TCRdb year 2017). Library construction relied on the immunoSEQ multiplex PCR assay. TCRdb re-hosts the immuneACCESS table, in-frame sequences only. Its copies lack some clones; in the studies checked, an unresolved V gene accounts for under half of them, and the cause for the rest is not known. Recorded for this sample are more than 15,000 clones; 73% of them occurred a single time. The ten largest clones represent over 20% of the sample. Source material: CD8+ T cells sorted from blood. These receptor sequences come from a woman aged 55-69 years in good health.

V usage is TRBV5-4 and J usage is TRBJ2-7; possible D gene TRBD1, 5 bases. CDR1 and CDR2 (germline): SGHNT, YYREEE (reference sequence). V lost 4 bases, J lost 6 bases, and 14 bases lay in between. The CDR3 contains 13 residues. The CDR3: CASSPRQNTEQYF. In DNA form, the CDR3 reads TGTGCCAGCAGCCCCCGACAGAATACCGAGCAGTACTTC.

The V and J genes are TRBV27 and TRBJ2-1, with 13 bases fitting TRBD2. The junction had 10 bases not matched to a gene; V was cut back by 7 bases and J by 10 bases. This CDR3 spans 15 amino acids. CDR1 and CDR2 (germline): MNHEY, SMNVEV (reference sequence). CDR3 bases: TGTGCCAGCAACCCCGGACTAGCGGGAGTCGGGGAGCAGTTCTTC. As protein: CASNPGLAGVGEQFF.

The chain has TRBV7-9 and TRBJ1-5; D is perhaps TRBD1 (5 bases). V lost 4 bases, J lost 6 bases, and 10 bases lay in between. The germline V gene encodes CDR1 SEHNR and CDR2 FQNEAQ (reference sequence). CDR3 size: 13 residues. The CDR3, as DNA: TGTGCCAGCAGCTCAGACAGCCTTCAGCCCCAGCATTTT. This encodes CASSSDSLQPQHF.

The chain uses TRBV5-1 and TRBJ1-1; D is unresolved. The V gene's germline CDR1 is SGHRS and CDR2 YFSETQ. The V end was cut by 4 bases, the J end by 5 bases, with 18 bases between. This CDR3 is 15 amino acids long. CDR3 sequence reads: CASSPPGSGKTEAFF. The CDR3 DNA reads as TGCGCCAGCAGCCCTCCCGGGTCCGGAAAAACTGAAGCTTTCTTT. The variable domain in full, completed from reference TRBV5-1 and TRBJ1-1, reads KAGVTQTPRYLIKTRGQQVTLSCSPISGHRSVSWYQQTPGQGLQFLFEYFSETQRNKGNFPGRFSGRQFSNSRSEMNVSTLELGDSALYLCASSPPGSGKTEAFFGQGTRLTVV.

This clone was seen once. This chain uses TRBV28 with TRBJ2-7; D possibly matches TRBD1 or TRBD2 (5 bases each). The germline V and J ends were trimmed by 3 bases and 2 bases, with 8 bases remaining between them. Looked up from germline, CDR1 is MDHEN and CDR2 is SYDVKM. The CDR3 sequence is 13 residues long. This CDR3 is CASSLGVPYEQYF. In nucleotides, the CDR3 is TGTGCCAGCAGTTTGGGGGTGCCCTACGAGCAGTACTTC.

This clone was observed a handful of times. The chain combines TRBV9 with TRBJ1-2; 7 nucleotides align to TRBD1. CDR1 and CDR2 (germline): SGDLS, YYNGEE. J was trimmed by 6 bases and V by 5 bases; bases with no gene match: 4. CDR3 size: 12 residues. Here the CDR3 reads CASRGGWDGYTF. CDR3 coding DNA: TGTGCCAGCAGAGGGGGCTGGGATGGCTACACCTTC.

This clone was observed a single time. The CDR3 coding sequence is TGCGCCAGCAGCCTCCGACTAGCGGGGGACAATGAGCAGTTCTTC. Translating gives CASSLRLAGDNEQFF. The chain uses TRBV4-1 and TRBJ2-1, with 12 bases lining up with TRBD2. There are 15 residues in the CDR3. Germline trimming cut 4 bases from V and 5 bases from J; bases unmatched to any gene: 3. Germline CDR1 MGHRA, CDR2 YSYEKL.

This clone was picked up a small number of times. This rearrangement joins TRBV5-6 to TRBJ2-1, with a weak D call TRBD1 (6 bases). The V end was cut by 4 bases, the J end by 6 bases, with 14 bases between. This CDR3 comprises 14 residues. Germline V gene sequence: CDR1 SGHDT, CDR2 YYEEEE. CDR3 region: CASSLEGVGNEQFF. The CDR3 DNA is TGTGCCAGCAGCCTCGAGGGGGTGGGCAATGAGCAGTTCTTC.

This chain uses TRBV27 with TRBJ2-1, with D tentatively TRBD1 or TRBD2 (6 bases each). The V end was cut by 6 bases, the J end by 3 bases, with 15 bases between. The germline V gene encodes CDR1 MNHEY and CDR2 SMNVEV (reference sequence). This CDR3 has 15 residues. CDR3 in amino acids: CASRKGGFLYNEQFF. CDR3 bases: TGTGCCAGCAGAAAGGGGGGCTTTCTCTACAATGAGCAGTTCTTC.

The rearrangement uses TRBV27 and TRBJ1-1, with no clear D. CDR3 length equals 11 residues. Trimming removed 6 bases at V and 1 base at J, with 3 bases between. Per germline, CDR1 MNHEY and CDR2 SMNVEV (reference sequence). The CDR3 DNA is TGTGCCAGCAGGAGGAACACTGAAGCTTTCTTT. Amino acids: CASRRNTEAFF.

The chain has TRBV6-1 and TRBJ2-7; D is unclear. The CDR3 is 15 residues long. The ends were cut back, 2 bases at V and 5 bases at J, with 16 bases in the middle. Germline V gene lookup returns CDR1 MNHNS and CDR2 SASEGT. CDR3 in amino acids: CASSERAPKTDEQYF. CDR3 DNA sequence: TGTGCCAGCAGTGAACGGGCCCCGAAAACGGACGAGCAGTACTTC.

The chain is built from TRBV11-2 and TRBJ2-7; D possibly matches TRBD1 or TRBD2 (5 bases each). Trimming took off 4 bases at V and 3 bases at J, with 22 bases between the two ends. The CDR3 has 17 amino acids. Germline V gene sequence: CDR1 SGHAT, CDR2 FQNNGV. The chain's CDR3 is CASSSQPESWGFYEQYF. The CDR3 DNA reads as TGTGCCAGCAGCTCTCAACCTGAGAGCTGGGGGTTCTACGAGCAGTACTTC.

This clone qualifies as large. The rearrangement joins TRBV9 to TRBJ1-1; D possibly corresponds to TRBD1 (6 bases). This CDR3 spans 14 amino acids. V was trimmed by 3 bases and J by 1 base, leaving 10 bases between them. Germline V CDR1 and CDR2: SGDLS, YYNGEE. CDR3 DNA sequence: TGTGCCAGCAGCGCGGGACACCCGAACACTGAAGCTTTCTTT. Protein product: CASSAGHPNTEAFF. The variable domain in full, with the rest retrieved from reference TRBV9 and TRBJ1-1, is DSGVTQTPKHLITATGQRVTLRCSPRSGDLSVYWYQQSLDQGLQFLIQYYNGEERAKGNILERFSAQQFPDLHSELNLSSLELGDSALYFCASSAGHPNTEAFFGQGTRLTVV.

This clone was observed a few times. The V gene is TRBV29-1, the J gene TRBJ2-2; no clear D gene. The germline V gene has CDR1 SQVTM and CDR2 ANQGSEA. Trimming pared 4 bases from V and 0 bases from J, leaving 6 bases between. The CDR3 spans 13 residues. The CDR3 DNA sequence: TGCAGCGTTGGACATACGAACACCGGGGAGCTGTTTTTT. This codes for CSVGHTNTGELFF.